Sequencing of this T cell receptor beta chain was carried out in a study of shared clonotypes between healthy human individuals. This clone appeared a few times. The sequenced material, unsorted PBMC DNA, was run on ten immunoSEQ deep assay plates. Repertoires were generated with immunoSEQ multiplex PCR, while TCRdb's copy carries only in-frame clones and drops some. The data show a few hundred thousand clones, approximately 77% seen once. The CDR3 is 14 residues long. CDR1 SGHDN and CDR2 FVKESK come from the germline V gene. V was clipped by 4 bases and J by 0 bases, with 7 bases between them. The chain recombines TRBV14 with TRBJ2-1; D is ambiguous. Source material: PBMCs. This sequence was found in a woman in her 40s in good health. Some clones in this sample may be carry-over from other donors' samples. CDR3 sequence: CASSLRLSYNEQFF. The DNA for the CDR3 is TGTGCCAGCAGCCTAAGACTCTCCTACAATGAGCAGTTCTTC.